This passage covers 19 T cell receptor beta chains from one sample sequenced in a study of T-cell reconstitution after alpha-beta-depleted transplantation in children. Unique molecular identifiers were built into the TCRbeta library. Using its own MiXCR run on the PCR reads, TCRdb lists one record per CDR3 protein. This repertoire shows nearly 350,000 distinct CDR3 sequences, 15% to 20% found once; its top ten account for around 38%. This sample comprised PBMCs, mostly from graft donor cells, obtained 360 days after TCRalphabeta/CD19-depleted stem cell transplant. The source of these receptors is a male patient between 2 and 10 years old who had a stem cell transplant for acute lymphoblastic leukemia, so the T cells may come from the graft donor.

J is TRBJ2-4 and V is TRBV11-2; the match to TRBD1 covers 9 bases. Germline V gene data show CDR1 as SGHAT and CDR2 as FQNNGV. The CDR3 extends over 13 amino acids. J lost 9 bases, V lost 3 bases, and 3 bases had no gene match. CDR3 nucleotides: TGTGCCAGCAGCTTTGGACAGGGGTTCATTCAGTACTTC. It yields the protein CASSFGQGFIQYF.

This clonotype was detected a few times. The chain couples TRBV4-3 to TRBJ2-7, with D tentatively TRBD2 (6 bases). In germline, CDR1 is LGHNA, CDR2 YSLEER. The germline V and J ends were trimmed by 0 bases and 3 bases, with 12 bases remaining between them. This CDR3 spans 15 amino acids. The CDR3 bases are TGCGCCAGCAGCCAAGATGACGGGGGTATCTACGAGCAGTACTTC. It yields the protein CASSQDDGGIYEQYF.

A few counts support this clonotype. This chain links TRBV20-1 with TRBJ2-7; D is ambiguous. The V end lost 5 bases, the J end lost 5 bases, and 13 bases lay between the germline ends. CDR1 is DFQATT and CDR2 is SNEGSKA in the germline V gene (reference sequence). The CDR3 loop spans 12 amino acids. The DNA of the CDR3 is TGCAGTGCTTTCGACCCTTCCCACGAGCAGTACTTC. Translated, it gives CSAFDPSHEQYF.

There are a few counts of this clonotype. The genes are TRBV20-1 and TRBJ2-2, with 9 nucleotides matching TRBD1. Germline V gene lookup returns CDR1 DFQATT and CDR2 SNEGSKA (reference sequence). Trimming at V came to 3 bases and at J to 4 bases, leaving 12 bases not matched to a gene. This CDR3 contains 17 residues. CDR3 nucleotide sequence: TGCAGTGCTAGCGGGTCTACAGGGGGCTTCCCCACCGGGGAGCTGTTTTTT. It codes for CSASGSTGGFPTGELFF.

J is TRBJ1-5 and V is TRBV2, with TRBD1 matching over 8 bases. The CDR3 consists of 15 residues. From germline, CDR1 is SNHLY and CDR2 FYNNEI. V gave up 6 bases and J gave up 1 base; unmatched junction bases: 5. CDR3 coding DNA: TGTGCCAGCAGGTTCGACAGGGGCAGCAATCAGCCCCAGCATTTT. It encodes CASRFDRGSNQPQHF.

In DNA form, the CDR3 reads TGCGCCAGCAGCCAGCGGACAGCCAGCTCCTACGAGCAGTACTTC. This gives the protein CASSQRTASSYEQYF. V and J are TRBV4-1 and TRBJ2-7, with a weak D call TRBD1 (6 bases). CDR1 is MGHRA, CDR2 YSYEKL, per germline. V was trimmed by 3 bases and J by 0 bases, leaving 12 bases between them. CDR3 size: 15 residues.

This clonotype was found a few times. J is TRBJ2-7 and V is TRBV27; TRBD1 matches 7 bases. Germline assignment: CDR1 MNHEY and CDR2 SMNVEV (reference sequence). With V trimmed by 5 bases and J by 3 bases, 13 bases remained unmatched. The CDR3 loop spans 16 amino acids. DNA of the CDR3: TGTGCCAGCAGTATCTCCAGACAGGGTAGCATCTACGAGCAGTACTTC. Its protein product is CASSISRQGSIYEQYF.

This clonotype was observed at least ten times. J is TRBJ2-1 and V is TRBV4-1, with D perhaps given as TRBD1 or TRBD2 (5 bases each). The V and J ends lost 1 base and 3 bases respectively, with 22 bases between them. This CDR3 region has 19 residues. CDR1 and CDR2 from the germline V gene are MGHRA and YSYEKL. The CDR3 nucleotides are TGCGCCAGCAGCCAAGGGTACCTCGGGGCTAGCCTATTCTACAATGAGCAGTTCTTC. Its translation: CASSQGYLGASLFYNEQFF.

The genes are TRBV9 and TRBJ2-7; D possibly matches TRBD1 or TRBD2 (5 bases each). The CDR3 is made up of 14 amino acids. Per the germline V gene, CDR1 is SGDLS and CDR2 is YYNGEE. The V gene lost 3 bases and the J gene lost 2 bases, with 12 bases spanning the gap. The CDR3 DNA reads TGTGCCAGCAGCGACGGGATGGGGGCCTACGAGCAGTACTTC. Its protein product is CASSDGMGAYEQYF.

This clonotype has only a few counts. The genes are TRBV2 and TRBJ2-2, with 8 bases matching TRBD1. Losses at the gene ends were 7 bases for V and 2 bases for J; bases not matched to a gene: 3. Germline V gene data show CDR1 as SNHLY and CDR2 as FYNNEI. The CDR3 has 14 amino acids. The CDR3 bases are TGTGCCAGCATCAGGGGGCACAACACCGGGGAGCTGTTTTTT. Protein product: CASIRGHNTGELFF. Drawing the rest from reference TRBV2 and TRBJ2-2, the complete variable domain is EPEVTQTPSHQVTQMGQEVILRCVPISNHLYFYWYRQILGQKVEFLVSFYNNEISEKSEIFDDQFSVERPDGSNFTLKIRSTKLEDSAMYFCASIRGHNTGELFFGEGSRLTVL.

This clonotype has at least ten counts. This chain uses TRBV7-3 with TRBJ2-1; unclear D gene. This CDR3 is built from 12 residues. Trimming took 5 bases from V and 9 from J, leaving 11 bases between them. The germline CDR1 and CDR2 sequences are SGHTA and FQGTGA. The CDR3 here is CASSHEVGEQFF. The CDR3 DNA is TGTGCCAGCAGCCATGAGGTGGGTGAGCAGTTCTTC. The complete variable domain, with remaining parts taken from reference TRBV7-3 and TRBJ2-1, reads GAGVSQTPSNKVTEKGKYVELRCDPISGHTALYWYRQSLGQGPEFLIYFQGTGAADDSGLPNDRFFAVRPEGSVSTLKIQRTERGDSAVYLCASSHEVGEQFFGPGTRLTVL.

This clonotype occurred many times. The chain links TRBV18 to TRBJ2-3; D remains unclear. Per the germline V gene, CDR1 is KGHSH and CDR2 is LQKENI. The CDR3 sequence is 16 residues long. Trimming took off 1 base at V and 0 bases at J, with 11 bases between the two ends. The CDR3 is CASSPRDGPSTDTQYF. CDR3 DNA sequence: TGTGCCAGCTCACCACGGGATGGACCCAGCACAGATACGCAGTATTTT.

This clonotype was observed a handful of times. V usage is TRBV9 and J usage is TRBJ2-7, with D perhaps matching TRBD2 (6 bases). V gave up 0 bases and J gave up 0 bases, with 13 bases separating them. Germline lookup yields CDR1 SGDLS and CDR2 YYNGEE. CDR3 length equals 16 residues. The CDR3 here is CASSVGPSANSYEQYF. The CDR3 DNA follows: TGTGCCAGCAGCGTAGGTCCTAGCGCCAACTCCTACGAGCAGTACTTC.

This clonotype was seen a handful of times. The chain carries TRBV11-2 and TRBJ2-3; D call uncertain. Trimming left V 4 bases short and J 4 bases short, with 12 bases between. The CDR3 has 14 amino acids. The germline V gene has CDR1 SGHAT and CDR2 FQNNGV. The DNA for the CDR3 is TGTGCCAGCAGCTCCCGCTCTGGGGCAGATACGCAGTATTTT. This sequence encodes CASSSRSGADTQYF.

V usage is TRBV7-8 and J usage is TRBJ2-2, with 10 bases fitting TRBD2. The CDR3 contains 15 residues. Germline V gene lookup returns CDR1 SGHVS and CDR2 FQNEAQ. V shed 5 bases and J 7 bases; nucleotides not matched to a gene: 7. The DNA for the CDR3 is TGTGCCAGCAGCCGTAGCGGGAGGACGGACGGGGAGCTGTTTTTT. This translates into CASSRSGRTDGELFF.

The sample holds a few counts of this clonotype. CDR3 in amino acids: CASSIGGTEQYF. The CDR3 bases are TGTGCCAGTAGTATTGGAGGGACCGAGCAGTACTTC. This chain uses TRBV19 with TRBJ2-7; a possible D gene is TRBD2 (6 bases). The CDR3 has 12 residues. CDR1 LNHDA and CDR2 SQIVND come from the germline V gene (reference sequence). The V end was cut by 3 bases, the J end by 6 bases, with 9 bases between.

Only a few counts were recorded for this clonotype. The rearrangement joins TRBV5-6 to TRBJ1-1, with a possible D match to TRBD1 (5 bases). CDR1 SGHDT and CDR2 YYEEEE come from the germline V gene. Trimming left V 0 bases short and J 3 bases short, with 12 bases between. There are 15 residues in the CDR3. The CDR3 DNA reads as TGTGCCAGCAGCTTGGGGGGCAACGACTACACTGAAGCTTTCTTT. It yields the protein CASSLGGNDYTEAFF.

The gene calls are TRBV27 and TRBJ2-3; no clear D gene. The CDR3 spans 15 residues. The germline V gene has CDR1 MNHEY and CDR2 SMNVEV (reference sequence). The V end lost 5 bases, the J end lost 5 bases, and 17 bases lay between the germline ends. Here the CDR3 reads CASSPHLSGKDTQYF. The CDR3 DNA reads TGTGCCAGCAGTCCCCATCTATCGGGTAAAGATACGCAGTATTTT.

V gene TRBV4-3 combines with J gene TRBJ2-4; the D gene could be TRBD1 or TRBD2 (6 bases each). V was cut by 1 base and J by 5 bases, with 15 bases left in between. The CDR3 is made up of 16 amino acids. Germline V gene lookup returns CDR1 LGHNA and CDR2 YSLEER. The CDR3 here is CASSQGLGGSENIQYF. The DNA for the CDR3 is TGCGCCAGCAGCCAAGGATTGGGGGGCTCCGAAAACATTCAGTACTTC.